This paragraph reports one TCR beta chain. Its antigen remains unidentified. These data come from a study of cytomegalovirus exposure and HLA in healthy donors. The CDR3 is made up of 14 amino acids. Germline V gives CDR1 LNHDA, CDR2 SQIVND (reference sequence). Deletions cut 5 bases from V and 5 bases from J, with 14 bases between. The repertoire was sequenced with immunoSEQ multiplex PCR; TCRdb's copy has only in-frame clones and lacks some. In the table there are about 68,000 clones, about nine tenths of which are singletons. The study's findings and limits: Most TCR sequences proved rare, with some public TCRs found in many donors.

Sequenced sample: PBMCs. V gene TRBV19 combines with J gene TRBJ2-3, with D possibly TRBD2 on 6 matching bases. The receptor was isolated from a man aged 18 to 29 in good health and CMV-seronegative. The CDR3 is CASSGGTLGDTQYF. CDR3 DNA: TGTGCCAGTAGTGGAGGGACCTTGGGAGATACGCAGTATTTT.